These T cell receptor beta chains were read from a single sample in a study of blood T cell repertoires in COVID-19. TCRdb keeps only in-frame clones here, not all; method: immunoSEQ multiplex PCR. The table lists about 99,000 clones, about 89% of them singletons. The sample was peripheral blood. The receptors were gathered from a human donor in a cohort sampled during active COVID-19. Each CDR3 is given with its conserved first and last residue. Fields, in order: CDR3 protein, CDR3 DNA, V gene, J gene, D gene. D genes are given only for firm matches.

CDR3: CASSLGHSLETQYF
DNA: TGTGCCAGCAGCTTAGGCCATTCGCTAGAGACCCAGTACTTC
V: TRBV7-3
J: TRBJ2-5
D: NA

CDR3: CAGATGLFYEQYF
DNA: TGTGCCGGCGCAACGGGACTCTTCTACGAGCAGTACTTC
V: TRBV6-5
J: TRBJ2-7
D: NA

CDR3: CAGQSDGSQDEQYF
DNA: TGTGCCGGGCAATCAGACGGGAGTCAGGACGAGCAGTACTTC
V: TRBV2
J: TRBJ2-7
D: NA

CDR3: CASSEVGTSDREQYF
DNA: TGTGCCAGCAGTGAAGTGGGGACTAGCGATCGGGAGCAGTACTTC
V: TRBV6-1
J: TRBJ2-7
D: TRBD2

CDR3: CASSRGGRGEQFF
DNA: TGTGCCAGCAGTCGGGGGGGCCGGGGTGAGCAGTTCTTC
V: TRBV2
J: TRBJ2-1
D: TRBD2

CDR3: CASSSPGQDEKLFF
DNA: TGTGCCAGCAGCTCGCCCGGACAGGATGAAAAACTGTTTTTT
V: TRBV5-4
J: TRBJ1-4
D: TRBD1

CDR3: CAWSRDIPGVYGYTF
DNA: TGTGCCTGGAGTCGGGACATCCCCGGGGTCTATGGCTACACCTTC
V: TRBV30
J: TRBJ1-2
D: NA

CDR3: CASGGQSKKLFF
DNA: TGTGCCAGCGGAGGACAGTCTAAAAAACTGTTTTTT
V: TRBV7-9
J: TRBJ1-4
D: NA

CDR3: CASSSRDSHYEQYF
DNA: TGTGCCAGCAGTTCCCGGGACAGTCACTACGAGCAGTACTTC
V: TRBV28
J: TRBJ2-7
D: TRBD1

CDR3: CASRLIPNDYEQYF
DNA: TGTGCCAGCAGATTAATACCTAACGACTACGAGCAGTACTTC
V: TRBV2
J: TRBJ2-7
D: NA